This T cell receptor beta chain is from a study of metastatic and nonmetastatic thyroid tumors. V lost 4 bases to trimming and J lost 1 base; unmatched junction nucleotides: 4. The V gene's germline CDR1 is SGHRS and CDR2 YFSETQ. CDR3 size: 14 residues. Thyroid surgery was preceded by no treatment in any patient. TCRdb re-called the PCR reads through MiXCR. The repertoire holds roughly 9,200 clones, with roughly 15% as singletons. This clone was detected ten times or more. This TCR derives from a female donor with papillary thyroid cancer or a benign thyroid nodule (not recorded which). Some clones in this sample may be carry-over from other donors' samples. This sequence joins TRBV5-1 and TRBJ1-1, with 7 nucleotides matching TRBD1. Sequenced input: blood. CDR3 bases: TGCGCCAGCAGCGGGGGACAGAGGAACACTGAAGCTTTCTTT. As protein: CASSGGQRNTEAFF.